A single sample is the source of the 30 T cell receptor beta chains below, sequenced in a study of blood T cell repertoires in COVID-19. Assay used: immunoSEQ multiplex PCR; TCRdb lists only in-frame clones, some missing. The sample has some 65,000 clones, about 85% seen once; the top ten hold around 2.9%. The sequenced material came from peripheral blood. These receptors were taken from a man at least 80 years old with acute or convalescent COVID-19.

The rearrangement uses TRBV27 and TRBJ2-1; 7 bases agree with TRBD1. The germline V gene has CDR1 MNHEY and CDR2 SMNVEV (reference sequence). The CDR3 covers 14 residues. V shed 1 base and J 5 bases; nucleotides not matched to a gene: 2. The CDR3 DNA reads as TGTGCCAGCAGTTTATTGGACAGGAACAATGAGCAGTTCTTC. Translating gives CASSLLDRNNEQFF.

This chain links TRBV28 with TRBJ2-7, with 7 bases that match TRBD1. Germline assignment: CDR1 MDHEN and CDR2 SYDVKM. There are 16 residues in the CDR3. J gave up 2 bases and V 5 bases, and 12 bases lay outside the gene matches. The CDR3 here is CASSGLNRGGPYEQYF. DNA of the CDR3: TGTGCCAGCAGTGGTCTCAACAGGGGCGGTCCCTACGAGCAGTACTTC.

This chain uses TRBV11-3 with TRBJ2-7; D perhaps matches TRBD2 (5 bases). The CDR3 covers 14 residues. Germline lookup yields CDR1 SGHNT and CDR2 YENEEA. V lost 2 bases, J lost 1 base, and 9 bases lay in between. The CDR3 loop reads CASSLPAESYEQYF. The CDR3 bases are TGTGCCAGCAGCTTACCAGCGGAGTCCTACGAGCAGTACTTC.

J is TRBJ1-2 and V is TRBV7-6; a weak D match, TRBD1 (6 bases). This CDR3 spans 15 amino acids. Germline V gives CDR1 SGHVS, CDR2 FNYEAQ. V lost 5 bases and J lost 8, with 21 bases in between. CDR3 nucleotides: TGTGCCAGCAGCCCCTACTCCGACAGGTTCCTCGGCTACACCTTC. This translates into CASSPYSDRFLGYTF.

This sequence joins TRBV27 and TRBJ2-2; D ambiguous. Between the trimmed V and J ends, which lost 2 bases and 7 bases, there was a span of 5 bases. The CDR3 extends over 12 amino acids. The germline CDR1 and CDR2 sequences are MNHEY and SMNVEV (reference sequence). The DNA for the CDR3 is TGTGCCAGCAGTTTACGAGGCGGGGAGCTGTTTTTT. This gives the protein CASSLRGGELFF.

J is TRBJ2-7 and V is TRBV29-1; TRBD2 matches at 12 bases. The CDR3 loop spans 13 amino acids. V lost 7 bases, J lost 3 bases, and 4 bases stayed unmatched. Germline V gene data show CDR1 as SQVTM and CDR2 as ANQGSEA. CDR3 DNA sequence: TGCAGCGCCCTGACTAGCGGGAGCTACGAGCAGTACTTC. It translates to CSALTSGSYEQYF.

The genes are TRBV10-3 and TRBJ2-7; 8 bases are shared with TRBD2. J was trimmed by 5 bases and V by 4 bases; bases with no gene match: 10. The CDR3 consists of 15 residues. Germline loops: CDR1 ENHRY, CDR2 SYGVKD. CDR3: CAISVAGTSYDEQYF. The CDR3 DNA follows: TGTGCCATCAGTGTCGCCGGGACTAGTTACGACGAGCAGTACTTC.

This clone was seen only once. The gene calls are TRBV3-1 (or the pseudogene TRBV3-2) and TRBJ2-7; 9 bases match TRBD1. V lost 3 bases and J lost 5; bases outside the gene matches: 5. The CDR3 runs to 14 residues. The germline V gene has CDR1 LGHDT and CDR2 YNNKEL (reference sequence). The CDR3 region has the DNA TGTGCCAGCAGCCAGGACAGGGGTTTTAACGAGCAGTACTTC. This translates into CASSQDRGFNEQYF.

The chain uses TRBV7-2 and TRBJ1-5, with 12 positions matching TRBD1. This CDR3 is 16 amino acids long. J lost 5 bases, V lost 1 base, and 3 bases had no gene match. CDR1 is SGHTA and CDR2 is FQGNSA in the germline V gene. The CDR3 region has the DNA TGTGCCAGCAGCTTAGGGGGACAGGGGGCCTATCAGCCCCAGCATTTT. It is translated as CASSLGGQGAYQPQHF.

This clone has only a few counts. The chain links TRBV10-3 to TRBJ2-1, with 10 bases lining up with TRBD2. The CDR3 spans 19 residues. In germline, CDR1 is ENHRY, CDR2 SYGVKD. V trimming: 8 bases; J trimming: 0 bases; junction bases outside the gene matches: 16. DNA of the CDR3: TGTGCCATCGGGGCTAGCGGGAGAATTCCCGCCCCCTCCTACAATGAGCAGTTCTTC. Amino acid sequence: CAIGASGRIPAPSYNEQFF.

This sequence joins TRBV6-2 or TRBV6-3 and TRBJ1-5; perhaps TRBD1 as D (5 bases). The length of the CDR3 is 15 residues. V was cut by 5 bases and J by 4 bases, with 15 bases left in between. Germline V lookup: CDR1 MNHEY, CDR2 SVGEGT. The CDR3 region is CASSRAGTLNQPQHF. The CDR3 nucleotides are TGTGCCAGCAGTCGTGCGGGGACCCTGAATCAGCCCCAGCATTTT.

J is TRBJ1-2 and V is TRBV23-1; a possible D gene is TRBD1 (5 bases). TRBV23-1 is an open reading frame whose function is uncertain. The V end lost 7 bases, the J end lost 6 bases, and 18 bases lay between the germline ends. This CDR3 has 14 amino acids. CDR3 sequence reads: CASNAQGKSDGYTF. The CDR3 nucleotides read TGCGCCAGCAATGCTCAGGGAAAATCGGATGGCTACACCTTC.

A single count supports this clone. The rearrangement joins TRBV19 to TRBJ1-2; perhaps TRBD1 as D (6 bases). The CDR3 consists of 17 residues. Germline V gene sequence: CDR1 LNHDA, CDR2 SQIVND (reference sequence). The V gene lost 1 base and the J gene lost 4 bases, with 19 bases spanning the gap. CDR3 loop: CASSIALTTGVLYGYTF. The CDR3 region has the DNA TGTGCCAGTAGTATAGCCCTAACGACAGGAGTTCTCTATGGCTACACCTTC.

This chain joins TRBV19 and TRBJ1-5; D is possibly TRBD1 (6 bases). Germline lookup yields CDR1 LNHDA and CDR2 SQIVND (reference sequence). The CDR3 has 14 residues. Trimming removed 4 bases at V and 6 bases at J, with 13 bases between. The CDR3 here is CASSRQQGTQPQHF. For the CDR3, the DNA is TGTGCCAGTAGTAGACAGCAGGGGACTCAGCCCCAGCATTTT. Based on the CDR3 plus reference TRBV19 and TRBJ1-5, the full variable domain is DGGITQSPKYLFRKEGQNVTLSCEQNLNHDAMYWYRQDPGQGLRLIYYSQIVNDFQKGDIAEGYSVSREKKESFPLTVTSAQKNPTAFYLCASSRQQGTQPQHFGDGTRLSIL.

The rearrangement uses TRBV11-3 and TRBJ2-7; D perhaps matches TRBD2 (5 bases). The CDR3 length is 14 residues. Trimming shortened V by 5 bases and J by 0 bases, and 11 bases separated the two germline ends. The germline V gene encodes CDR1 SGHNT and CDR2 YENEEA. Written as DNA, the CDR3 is TGTGCCAGCAGCAGAGGGCGGTCCTCCTACGAGCAGTACTTC. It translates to CASSRGRSSYEQYF.

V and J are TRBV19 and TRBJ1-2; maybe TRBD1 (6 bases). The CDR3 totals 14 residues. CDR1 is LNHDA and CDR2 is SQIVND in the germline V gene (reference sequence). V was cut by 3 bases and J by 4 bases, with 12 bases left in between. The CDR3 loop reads CASSMRQGLYGYTF. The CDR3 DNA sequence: TGTGCCAGTAGTATGCGGCAGGGGCTCTATGGCTACACCTTC.

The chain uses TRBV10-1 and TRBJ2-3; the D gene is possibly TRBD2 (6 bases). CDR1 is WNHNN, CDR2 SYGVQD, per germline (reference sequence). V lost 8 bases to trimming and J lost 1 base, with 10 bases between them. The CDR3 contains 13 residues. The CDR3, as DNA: TGCGCCAGCGGGTTAGCGGGCACAGATACGCAGTATTTT. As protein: CASGLAGTDTQYF.

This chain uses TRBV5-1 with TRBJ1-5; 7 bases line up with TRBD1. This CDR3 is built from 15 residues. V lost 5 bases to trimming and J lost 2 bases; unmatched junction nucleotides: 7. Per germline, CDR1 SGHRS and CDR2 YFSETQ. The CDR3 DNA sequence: TGCGCCAGCAGAACGACTACAGGGGGCAATCAGCCCCAGCATTTT. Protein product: CASRTTTGGNQPQHF.

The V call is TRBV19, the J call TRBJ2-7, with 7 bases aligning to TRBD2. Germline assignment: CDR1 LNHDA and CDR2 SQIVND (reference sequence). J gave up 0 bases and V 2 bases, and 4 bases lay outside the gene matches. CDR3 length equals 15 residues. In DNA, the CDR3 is TGTGCCAGTAGTATATCGGGGGAGGGCTCCTACGAGCAGTACTTC. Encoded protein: CASSISGEGSYEQYF.

As DNA, the CDR3 is TGTGCCAGTAGTTCCCAGGCCTACGAGCAGTACTTC. Amino acid sequence: CASSSQAYEQYF. The rearrangement joins TRBV19 to TRBJ2-7; no definite D call. Trimming left V 5 bases short and J 2 bases short, with 7 bases between. Germline V CDR1 and CDR2: LNHDA, SQIVND (reference sequence). This CDR3 region has 12 residues.

The CDR3 coding sequence is TGCGCCAGCAGCTTGGGAAGCCCAGATACGCAGTATTTT. This encodes CASSLGSPDTQYF. The rearrangement links TRBV5-1 to TRBJ2-3; D gene ambiguous. In germline, CDR1 is SGHRS, CDR2 YFSETQ. V lost 0 bases, J lost 4 bases, and 6 bases lay in between. The CDR3 runs 13 residues.

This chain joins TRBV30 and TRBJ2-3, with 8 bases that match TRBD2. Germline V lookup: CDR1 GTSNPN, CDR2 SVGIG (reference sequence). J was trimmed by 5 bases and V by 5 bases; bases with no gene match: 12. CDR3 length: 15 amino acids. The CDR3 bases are TGTGCCTGGTCGGCCAGCGGGAGTGCGGTAGATACGCAGTATTTT. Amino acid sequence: CAWSASGSAVDTQYF. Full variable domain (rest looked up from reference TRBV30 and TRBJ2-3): SQTIHQWPATLVQPVGSPLSLECTVEGTSNPNLYWYRQAAGRGLQLLFYSVGIGQISSEVPQNLSASRPQDRQFILSSKKLLLSDSGFYLCAWSASGSAVDTQYFGPGTRLTVL.

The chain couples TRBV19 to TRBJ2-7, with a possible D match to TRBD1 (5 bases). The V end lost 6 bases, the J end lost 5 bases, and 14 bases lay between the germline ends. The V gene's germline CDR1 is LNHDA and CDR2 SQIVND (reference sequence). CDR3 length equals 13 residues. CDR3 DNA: TGTGCCAGTAGCCCGGAACAGGTCCACGAGCAGTACTTC. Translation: CASSPEQVHEQYF. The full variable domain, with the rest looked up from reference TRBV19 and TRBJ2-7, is DGGITQSPKYLFRKEGQNVTLSCEQNLNHDAMYWYRQDPGQGLRLIYYSQIVNDFQKGDIAEGYSVSREKKESFPLTVTSAQKNPTAFYLCASSPEQVHEQYFGPGTRLTVT.

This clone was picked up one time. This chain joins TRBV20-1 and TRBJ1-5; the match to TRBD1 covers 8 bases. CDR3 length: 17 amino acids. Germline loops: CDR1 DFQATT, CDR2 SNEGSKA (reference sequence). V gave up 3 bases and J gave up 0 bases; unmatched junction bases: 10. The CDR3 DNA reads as TGCAGTGCTAGTCGCCGGACAGGGCTCTATAGCAATCAGCCCCAGCATTTT. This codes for CSASRRTGLYSNQPQHF.

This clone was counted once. Written as DNA, the CDR3 is TGCGCCAGCAGCCCGACGGGGGGAAATTCACCCCTCCACTTT. Its translation is CASSPTGGNSPLHF. The chain uses TRBV5-1 and TRBJ1-6; D might be TRBD1 (5 bases). V lost 4 bases and J 7 bases, leaving 12 bases between the germline ends. The CDR3 covers 14 residues. Germline V lookup: CDR1 SGHRS, CDR2 YFSETQ.

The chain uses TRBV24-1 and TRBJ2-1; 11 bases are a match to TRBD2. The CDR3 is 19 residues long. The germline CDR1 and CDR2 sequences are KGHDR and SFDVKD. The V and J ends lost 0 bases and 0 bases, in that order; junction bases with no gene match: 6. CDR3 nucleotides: TGTGCCACCAGTGATTTGCCTCTAGCGGGAGGAAACTCCTACAATGAGCAGTTCTTC. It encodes CATSDLPLAGGNSYNEQFF.

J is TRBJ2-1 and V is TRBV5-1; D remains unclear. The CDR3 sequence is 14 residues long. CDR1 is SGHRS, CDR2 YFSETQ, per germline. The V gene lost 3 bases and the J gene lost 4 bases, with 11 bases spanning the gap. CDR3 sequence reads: CASSSGWRYNEQFF. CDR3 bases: TGCGCCAGCAGCTCTGGGTGGAGATACAATGAGCAGTTCTTC. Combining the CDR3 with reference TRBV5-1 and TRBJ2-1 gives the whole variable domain KAGVTQTPRYLIKTRGQQVTLSCSPISGHRSVSWYQQTPGQGLQFLFEYFSETQRNKGNFPGRFSGRQFSNSRSEMNVSTLELGDSALYLCASSSGWRYNEQFFGPGTRLTVL.

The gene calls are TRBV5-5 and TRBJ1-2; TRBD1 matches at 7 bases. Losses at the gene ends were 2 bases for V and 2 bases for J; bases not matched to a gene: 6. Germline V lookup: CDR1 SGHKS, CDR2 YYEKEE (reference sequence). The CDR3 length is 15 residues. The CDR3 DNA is TGTGCCAGCAGCTTTACAGGGGAAGGAAACTATGGCTACACCTTC. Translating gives CASSFTGEGNYGYTF. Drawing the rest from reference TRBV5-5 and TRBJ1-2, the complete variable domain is DAGVTQSPTHLIKTRGQQVTLRCSPISGHKSVSWYQQVLGQGPQFIFQYYEKEERGRGNFPDRFSARQFPNYSSELNVNALLLGDSALYLCASSFTGEGNYGYTFGSGTRLTVV.

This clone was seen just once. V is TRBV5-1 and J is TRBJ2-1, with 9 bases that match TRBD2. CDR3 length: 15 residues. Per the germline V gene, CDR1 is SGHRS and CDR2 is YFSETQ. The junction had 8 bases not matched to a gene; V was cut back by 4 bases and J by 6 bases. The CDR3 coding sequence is TGCGCCAGCAGCCCAAGGACTAGCGAGTCCAATGAGCAGTTCTTC. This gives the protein CASSPRTSESNEQFF.

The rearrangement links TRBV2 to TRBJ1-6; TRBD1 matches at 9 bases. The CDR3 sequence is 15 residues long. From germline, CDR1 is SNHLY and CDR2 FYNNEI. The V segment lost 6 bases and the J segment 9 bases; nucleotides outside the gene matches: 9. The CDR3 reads CASSAGTGYGSPLHF. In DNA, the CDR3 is TGTGCCAGCAGCGCCGGGACAGGGTATGGTTCACCCCTCCACTTT.